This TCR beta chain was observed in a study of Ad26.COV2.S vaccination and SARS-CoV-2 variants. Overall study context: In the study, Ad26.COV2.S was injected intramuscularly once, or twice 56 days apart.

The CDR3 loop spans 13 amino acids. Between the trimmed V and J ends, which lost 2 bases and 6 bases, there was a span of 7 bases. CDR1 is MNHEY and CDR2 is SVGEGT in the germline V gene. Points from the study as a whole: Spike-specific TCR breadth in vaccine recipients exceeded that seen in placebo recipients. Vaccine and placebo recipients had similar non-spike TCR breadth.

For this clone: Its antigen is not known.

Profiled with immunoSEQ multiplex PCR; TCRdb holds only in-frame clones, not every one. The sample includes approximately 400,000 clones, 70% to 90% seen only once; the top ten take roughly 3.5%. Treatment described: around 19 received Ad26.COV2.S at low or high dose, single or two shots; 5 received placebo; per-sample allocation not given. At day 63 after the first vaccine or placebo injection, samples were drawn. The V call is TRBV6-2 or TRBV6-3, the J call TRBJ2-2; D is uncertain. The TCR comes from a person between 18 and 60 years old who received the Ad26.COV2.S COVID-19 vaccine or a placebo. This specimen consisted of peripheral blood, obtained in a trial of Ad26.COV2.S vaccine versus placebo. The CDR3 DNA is TGTGCCAGCAGTTACGGTCGTGCCGGGGAGCTGTTTTTT. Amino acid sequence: CASSYGRAGELFF.